Following are 30 T cell receptor beta chains from one sample sequenced in a study of blood T cell repertoires in COVID-19. Sequencing used immunoSEQ multiplex PCR; TCRdb keeps in-frame clones, though not all of them. Found here are around 300,000 clones, around 90% of them singletons; the top ten hold 6.5% to 8%. The sequencing sample was made of peripheral blood. Every receptor here comes from a woman aged 30 to 39 with COVID-19, enrolled during active disease.

This sequence joins TRBV15 and TRBJ2-2; D unresolved. CDR1 is LNHNV and CDR2 is YYDKDF in the germline V gene (reference sequence). V was clipped by 5 bases and J by 1 base, with 8 bases between them. This CDR3 is built from 14 residues. Here the CDR3 reads CATSPYLNTGELFF. CDR3 coding DNA: TGTGCCACCAGCCCCTACCTGAACACCGGGGAGCTGTTTTTT.

This clone has only one observation. The chain has TRBV5-5 and TRBJ1-3, with D uncertain. V gave up 0 bases and J gave up 3 bases, with 7 bases separating them. The CDR3 length is 14 residues. Germline lookup yields CDR1 SGHKS and CDR2 YYEKEE (reference sequence). This CDR3 reads CASSLVRGGNTIYF. The CDR3 region has the DNA TGTGCCAGCAGCTTGGTCCGGGGTGGAAACACCATATATTTT.

The rearrangement links TRBV19 to TRBJ1-2, with 7 nucleotides matching TRBD1. The CDR3 has 15 residues. In germline, CDR1 is LNHDA, CDR2 SQIVND (reference sequence). Trimming removed 7 bases from V and 1 base from J; junction bases left unmatched: 9. CDR3: CASKATGAGNYGYTF. The CDR3 nucleotides are TGTGCCAGTAAGGCTACAGGGGCGGGTAACTATGGCTACACCTTC.

The V call is TRBV5-5, the J call TRBJ1-4; D not certain. Trimming took off 1 base at V and 3 bases at J, with 7 bases between the two ends. The germline V gene has CDR1 SGHKS and CDR2 YYEKEE (reference sequence). This CDR3 contains 14 residues. CDR3 in DNA: TGTGCCAGCAGCTTGTTGCGATCTAATGAAAAACTGTTTTTT. Translation gives CASSLLRSNEKLFF.

This chain links TRBV5-1 with TRBJ1-2; possible D gene TRBD1, 6 bases. The V gene lost 1 base and the J gene lost 0 bases, with 10 bases spanning the gap. Germline V CDR1 and CDR2: SGHRS, YFSETQ. There are 15 residues in the CDR3. DNA of the CDR3: TGCGCCAGCAGCTTGACGAGGACAGCTAACTATGGCTACACCTTC. It translates to CASSLTRTANYGYTF.

The chain recombines TRBV12-3 or TRBV12-4 with TRBJ1-5; D not certain. The CDR3 sequence is 12 residues long. The ends were cut back, 8 bases at V and 9 bases at J, with 14 bases in the middle. This CDR3 is CASCRGGRPQHF. The CDR3 bases are TGTGCCAGCTGCCGCGGTGGCCGGCCCCAGCATTTT.

The gene calls are TRBV11-2 and TRBJ2-5; TRBD1 matches at 11 bases. Germline V gene data show CDR1 as SGHAT and CDR2 as FQNNGV. This CDR3 region has 16 residues. Losses at the gene ends were 6 bases for V and 0 bases for J; bases not matched to a gene: 6. In DNA, the CDR3 is TGTGCCAGCAGTCACTGGGACAGGGGGTACCAAGAGACCCAGTACTTC. Its translation is CASSHWDRGYQETQYF.

The chain links TRBV7-2 to TRBJ1-4, with 9 bases identical to TRBD1. Germline V gene lookup returns CDR1 SGHTA and CDR2 FQGNSA. The CDR3 has 14 residues. V shed 5 bases and J 8 bases; nucleotides not matched to a gene: 6. CDR3: CASSPGTGREKLFF. CDR3 DNA sequence: TGTGCCAGCAGCCCCGGGACAGGGCGGGAAAAACTGTTTTTT.

The V call is TRBV7-2, the J call TRBJ1-2; D is possibly TRBD1 (5 bases). V dropped 1 base and J dropped 6 bases, with 24 bases sitting between them. From germline, CDR1 is SGHTA and CDR2 FQGNSA. This CDR3 contains 18 residues. This chain's CDR3 is CASSLGGALEIFGDGYTF. CDR3 sequence (DNA): TGTGCCAGCAGCTTAGGCGGGGCACTGGAGATCTTCGGAGATGGCTACACCTTC. Together with reference TRBV7-2 and TRBJ1-2, the CDR3 gives the full variable domain: GAGVSQSPSNKVTEKGKDVELRCDPISGHTALYWYRQSLGQGLEFLIYFQGNSAPDKSGLPSDRFSAERTGGSVSTLTIQRTQQEDSAVYLCASSLGGALEIFGDGYTFGSGTRLTVV.

CDR3 in DNA: TGTGCCAGCAGTACAGGCCTGCAATATGGCTACACCTTC. It specifies CASSTGLQYGYTF. V and J are TRBV28 and TRBJ1-2, with D tentatively TRBD1 (5 bases). Germline CDR1 MDHEN, CDR2 SYDVKM. The CDR3 sequence is 13 residues long. V lost 5 bases to trimming and J lost 5 bases, with 12 bases between them.

The chain couples TRBV18 to TRBJ1-1; 9 bases are shared with TRBD1. Germline-derived CDR1 and CDR2 are KGHSH and LQKENI. The CDR3 loop spans 15 amino acids. After removal of 3 bases from V and 7 bases from J, the junction contained 9 bases not matched to a gene. This CDR3 reads CASSPNRGRIGEAFF. For the CDR3, the DNA is TGTGCCAGCTCACCGAACAGGGGGCGAATTGGTGAAGCTTTCTTT.

This clone was detected once. The rearrangement joins TRBV28 to TRBJ2-7, with a tentative D call TRBD1 (6 bases). Germline CDR1 and CDR2: MDHEN and SYDVKM. Trimming took 5 bases from V and 3 from J, leaving 14 bases between them. The CDR3 is made up of 14 amino acids. The DNA of the CDR3 is TGTGCCAGCAGTATCCCGGACAGCTTCTACGAGCAGTACTTC. Translating gives CASSIPDSFYEQYF.

Points on this clone: Other DNA sequences in the sample encode the same CDR3. The chain employs TRBV15 and TRBJ2-5; the match to TRBD2 covers 7 bases. This CDR3 is built from 13 residues. Trimming took 3 bases from V and 2 from J; bases not matched to a gene: 0. CDR1 and CDR2 from the germline V gene are LNHNV and YYDKDF (reference sequence). The CDR3 is CATSRGGQETQYF. The DNA for the CDR3 is TGTGCCACCAGCAGGGGGGGGCAAGAGACCCAGTACTTC.

Here the CDR3 reads CASSFRGSETQYF. The CDR3, as DNA: TGTGCCAGCAGTTTCAGAGGGTCAGAGACCCAGTACTTC. V and J are TRBV12-3 or TRBV12-4 and TRBJ2-5; weak D call: TRBD2 (5 bases). This CDR3 comprises 13 residues. Trimming took 3 bases from V and 4 from J, leaving 9 bases between them.

The chain employs TRBV30 and TRBJ2-7, with D unresolved. The V gene's germline CDR1 is GTSNPN and CDR2 SVGIG (reference sequence). The CDR3 spans 10 residues. The V and J ends lost 3 bases and 7 bases respectively, with 7 bases between them. The CDR3 DNA follows: TGTGCCTGGAGCCAGACTGAGCAGTACTTC. Protein: CAWSQTEQYF.

The gene calls are TRBV30 and TRBJ1-1, with a weak D call TRBD1 (5 bases). The CDR3 contains 13 residues. Germline loops: CDR1 GTSNPN, CDR2 SVGIG (reference sequence). The V end was cut by 3 bases, the J end by 0 bases, with 8 bases between. The CDR3 nucleotides read TGTGCCTGGAGGAAGGGGTTGAACACTGAAGCTTTCTTT. Amino acid sequence: CAWRKGLNTEAFF.

The V and J genes are TRBV12-3 or TRBV12-4 and TRBJ2-5; tentative D call: TRBD1 (5 bases). V lost 5 bases and J lost 5, with 9 bases in between. This CDR3 has 12 amino acids. The CDR3 sequence is CASSPKGETQYF. For the CDR3, the DNA is TGTGCCAGCAGTCCAAAGGGGGAGACCCAGTACTTC.

CDR3 in DNA: TGCGCCAGCAGCCAACAGGGGTACACCGGGGAGCTGTTTTTT. Translated, it gives CASSQQGYTGELFF. This sequence joins TRBV4-3 and TRBJ2-2, with a possible D match to TRBD1 (6 bases). V lost 2 bases to trimming and J lost 3 bases, with 7 bases between them. Germline values: CDR1 LGHNA, CDR2 YSLEER. This CDR3 contains 14 residues.

The chain recombines TRBV4-1 with TRBJ2-1; 12 bases are shared with TRBD2. Germline V lookup: CDR1 MGHRA, CDR2 YSYEKL. With V trimmed by 5 bases and J by 8 bases, 13 bases remained unmatched. The CDR3 extends over 17 amino acids. CDR3 protein: CASSSSSGRAISDEQFF. The CDR3 DNA reads TGCGCCAGCAGCTCCTCTAGCGGGAGGGCCATTAGCGATGAGCAGTTCTTC.

V is TRBV5-5 and J is TRBJ2-2, with D perhaps TRBD1 (6 bases). The CDR3 length is 16 residues. Germline V gene data show CDR1 as SGHKS and CDR2 as YYEKEE (reference sequence). V lost 0 bases and J lost 5, with 14 bases in between. The CDR3, as DNA: TGTGCCAGCAGCTTGGGGGCAGCAGGGGCTACCGGGGAGCTGTTTTTT. Its protein product is CASSLGAAGATGELFF.

The chain couples TRBV27 to TRBJ1-1; a weak D match, TRBD1 (5 bases). Trimming took 5 bases from V and 1 from J, leaving 17 bases between them. Germline V lookup: CDR1 MNHEY, CDR2 SMNVEV (reference sequence). The CDR3 consists of 16 residues. CDR3 sequence (DNA): TGTGCCAGCAGTCCCGCCGCGGGGAGGGGGAACACTGAAGCTTTCTTT. Protein sequence: CASSPAAGRGNTEAFF.

This CDR3 is CAISGATGTDTQYF. The CDR3 DNA is TGTGCCATCTCAGGGGCCACAGGCACAGATACGCAGTATTTT. The chain is built from TRBV10-3 and TRBJ2-3; D is possibly TRBD1 (6 bases). CDR1 is ENHRY and CDR2 is SYGVKD in the germline V gene. Trimming stripped 8 bases from V and 1 base from J, with 13 bases between. CDR3 length: 14 residues.

The gene calls are TRBV2 and TRBJ2-1; 8 positions match TRBD2. After removal of 6 bases from V and 13 bases from J, the junction contained 2 bases not matched to a gene. Germline V gene sequence: CDR1 SNHLY, CDR2 FYNNEI. The CDR3 runs 10 residues. CDR3 DNA: TGTGCCAGCAGCGGGGGGGAACAGTTCTTC. Its protein is CASSGGEQFF.

The chain carries TRBV30 and TRBJ1-4; D is unresolved. Trimming cost V 1 base and J 15 bases, with 12 bases left between them. Germline V gene data show CDR1 as GTSNPN and CDR2 as SVGIG (reference sequence). The length of the CDR3 is 11 residues. The CDR3 DNA reads as TGTGCCTGGAGTGAACGGGAATGGTTGTTTTTT. It specifies CAWSEREWLFF.

This CDR3 is CASSHPTPGGIDTQYF. DNA of the CDR3: TGTGCCAGCAGCCATCCGACCCCAGGGGGCATAGATACGCAGTATTTT. V gene TRBV3-1 (or the pseudogene TRBV3-2) combines with J gene TRBJ2-3; 8 nucleotides align to TRBD1. With 3 bases clipped from V and 5 bases from J, the junction kept 10 bases outside the gene matches. The V gene's germline CDR1 is LGHDT and CDR2 YNNKEL (reference sequence). This CDR3 comprises 16 residues.

This sequence joins TRBV12-3 or TRBV12-4 and TRBJ1-2; D remains unclear. The CDR3 is made up of 13 amino acids. V was clipped by 7 bases and J by 4 bases, with 13 bases between them. The DNA of the CDR3 is TGTGCCAGCAACCCGACCGGCGGCTATGGCTACACCTTC. Protein product: CASNPTGGYGYTF.

The chain joins TRBV28 to TRBJ2-7, with 8 bases that match TRBD2. Germline V gives CDR1 MDHEN, CDR2 SYDVKM. The CDR3 length is 15 residues. With V trimmed by 2 bases and J by 2 bases, 5 bases remained unmatched. CDR3: CASSLRVAGTYEQYF. CDR3 DNA: TGTGCCAGCAGTTTAAGAGTAGCGGGGACCTACGAGCAGTACTTC.

V gene TRBV19 combines with J gene TRBJ2-2; D uncertain. Germline V gene sequence: CDR1 LNHDA, CDR2 SQIVND (reference sequence). This CDR3 region has 10 residues. Trimming stripped 8 bases from V and 6 bases from J, with 4 bases between. CDR3 in amino acids: CASQAGELFF. The CDR3 nucleotides read TGTGCCAGTCAGGCCGGGGAGCTGTTTTTT.

CDR3 coding DNA: TGCGCCAGCAGTGCGGCCGGACTAGCGGGAGGGTACTACAATGAGCAGTTCTTC. The encoded protein is CASSAAGLAGGYYNEQFF. The chain recombines TRBV10-1 with TRBJ2-1, with 15 bases lining up with TRBD2. From germline, CDR1 is WNHNN and CDR2 SYGVQD (reference sequence). V trimming: 4 bases; J trimming: 3 bases; junction bases outside the gene matches: 7. This CDR3 has 18 residues.

CDR3 loop: CAISELQGAGEKLFF. The CDR3, as DNA: TGTGCCATCAGTGAGTTACAGGGGGCTGGTGAAAAACTGTTTTTT. J is TRBJ1-4 and V is TRBV10-3, with 9 positions matching TRBD1. CDR1 is ENHRY and CDR2 is SYGVKD in the germline V gene. The CDR3 has 15 amino acids. Trimming at V came to 1 base and at J to 7 bases, leaving 4 bases not matched to a gene.